This TCR beta chain was identified in a study of T-cell reconstitution after alpha-beta-depleted transplantation in children (TCRdb year 2016). Background on the whole study: T-cell immune reconstitution after TCRalphabeta/CD19-depleted allogeneic hematopoietic cell transplantation in children was quantitatively tracked in the study by means of TCR repertoire profiling.

Receptors were amplified or captured by PCR. Sequencing was performed on an Illumina HiSeq 2500. TCR library preparation used molecular barcoding, with unique molecular identifiers applied to normalize quantification of the TCRbeta repertoire. Using fastp at Q25 and MiXCR, TCRdb reprocessed the public reads and kept productive beta chains. For every CDR3 protein sequence, its rows merge into one entry that carries the most common genes and DNA. This sample comprises approximately 99,000 distinct CDR3 sequences, around 6.4% of them detected only once. Roughly 25% of the sample is held by the ten biggest clonotypes. Study-wide findings and limitations: Hyperexpanded clone frequencies declined over subsequent months; after one year, T-cell counts and TCRbeta diversity were mostly attributed to newly produced T cells. The apparently early alphabetaT-cell count recovery about two months after transplant was reportedly dependent on only several hundred rapidly expanded clones derived from non-depleted graft cells. In some patients, the high TCRbeta diversity seen at day 60 was put down to recipient T cells and intrathymic progenitors that had survived conditioning.

The germline V gene (reference sequence) gives CDR1 as LNHNV and CDR2 as YYDKDF. Including cysteine and phenylalanine, the CDR3 has 17 amino acids. Only the CDR3 part of the read is kept: 51 bases, read in frame from the first base. Clipping removes 1 base from V and 2 bases from J, with 5 as the unmatched junction base count. The treatment or condition label here, explained by the study, means: allogeneic hematopoietic cell transplantation with graft depleted of TCRalphabeta T cells and CD19 B cells. Transplant recipients were children who received TCRalphabeta/CD19-depleted allogeneic hematopoietic cell grafts. This clonotype was recorded many times. It has no known antigen specificity. Per-base qualities were not stored, and no clone one base away is much larger.

The chain was built from TRBV15 and TRBJ2-3, and 11 bases in between align with TRBD2. The receptor comes from a male patient aged 2-10 years who had a stem cell transplant for acute lymphoblastic leukemia, so the T cells may come from the graft donor. The sample consisted of PBMCs, mostly from graft donor cells, taken 360 days after TCRalphabeta/CD19-depleted stem cell transplant. This receptor carries the CDR3 CATSRGTSGGPTDTQYF. Here is the DNA: TGTGCCACCAGCAGAGGAACTAGCGGGGGACCCACAGATACGCAGTATTTT.